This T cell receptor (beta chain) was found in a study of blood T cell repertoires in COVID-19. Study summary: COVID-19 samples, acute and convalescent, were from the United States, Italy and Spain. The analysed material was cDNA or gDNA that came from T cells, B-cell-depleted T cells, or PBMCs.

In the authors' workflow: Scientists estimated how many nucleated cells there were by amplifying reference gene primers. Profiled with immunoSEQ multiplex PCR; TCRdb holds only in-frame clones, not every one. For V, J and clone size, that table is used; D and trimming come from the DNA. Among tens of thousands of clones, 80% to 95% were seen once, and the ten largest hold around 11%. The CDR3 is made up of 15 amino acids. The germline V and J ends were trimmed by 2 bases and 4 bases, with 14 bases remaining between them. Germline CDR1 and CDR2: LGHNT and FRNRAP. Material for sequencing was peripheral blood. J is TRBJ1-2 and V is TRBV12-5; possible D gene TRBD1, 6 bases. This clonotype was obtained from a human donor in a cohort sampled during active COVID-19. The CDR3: CASGLRTALIYGYTF. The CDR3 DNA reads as TGTGCTAGTGGTTTGAGGACAGCCCTCATCTATGGCTACACCTTC.